This T cell receptor (beta chain) originates from a study of blood T cell repertoires in COVID-19 (dated by TCRdb to the early 2020s). For the wider study: The collaborator samples originated in the United States, Italy and Spain and spanned the acute and convalescent phases of COVID-19. Where available, HLA class I and class II types were taken from metadata supplied by the sample provider and were not determined by assay-based typing. Subjects who had been exposed to COVID-19, were actively infected with it, or had recovered from it provided the deeply sampled blood TCRbeta repertoires that made up the dataset. Sample metadata almost always included a de-identified subject ID, COVID-19 status, age in years and sex. The samples were drawn from the first 160 participants of the ongoing ImmuneRACE study and from 1,200 or so subjects provided by 6 global collaborators. The prospective study material was composed of cDNA or gDNA derived from T cells, B-cell-depleted T cells, or PBMCs. A freely available public database, intended as a resource for researchers studying the immune response to SARS-CoV-2, is where the repertoires were released. Overall study results and their limits: The quantity of clinical and demographic metadata differed by source and by participant and was supplied without curation.

In regard to this clone: The target of this receptor is not known. No much larger clone exists at a distance of one base, and base qualities are not known.

The immunoSEQ Assay, a bias-controlled multiplex PCR, was used to amplify TCRbeta CDR3 regions from genomic DNA. From the authors' description of their analysis: Within the assay, amplification of reference gene primers was used to estimate how many nucleated cells each sample contained. To quantify the absolute abundance of each unique TCRbeta CDR3 rearrangement, sequence reads were collapsed and filtered. Productive Simpson clonality was computed per sample as the square root of Simpson's diversity index over productive rearrangements. What TCRdb holds here is the immuneACCESS table cut down to in-frame rearrangements. Part of the clones is not present; checked against another copy, under half of the missing clones reflect an unresolved V gene, and the others are unexplained. That table is the source of V, J and clone size, and D and trimming were worked out from the DNA. The sample table shows approximately 480,000 clones, and roughly nine tenths are seen once. Together, the top ten hold 0.7% to 1% of the sample.

One collaborating source in Seattle enrolled patients while the patients were actively infected and followed the patients over time throughout the course of disease. The collaborating institutions used their own protocols to collect whole blood in K2EDTA tubes. For TCRbeta analysis, collaborators shipped samples as frozen whole blood, isolated PBMCs, or DNA extracted from either of those sample types. V and J are trimmed by 0 bases and 6 bases, and the gene matches miss 9 bases of the junction. The CDR3 holds 16 amino acids from the cysteine to the phenylalanine. Here the CDR3 DNA is all that survives: 48 bases in frame from base 1. Per the germline V gene, SGDLS is the CDR1 and YYNGEE is the CDR2.

This clonotype was obtained from a man aged 18 to 29 with COVID-19, enrolled during active disease. In this chain, TRBV9 is recombined with TRBJ2-7, and 10 bases in between align with TRBD2. Sequenced material: peripheral blood. Read as DNA, the sequence is TGTGCCAGCAGCGTAGGGGGACTAGCGAGTCAAGGCGAGCAGTACTTC. Translation gives CASSVGGLASQGEQYF. Outside the CDR3, residues come from the reference TRBV9 and TRBJ2-7 proteins, so the full variable domain is: DSGVTQTPKHLITATGQRVTLRCSPRSGDLSVYWYQQSLDQGLQFLIQYYNGEERAKGNILERFSAQQFPDLHSELNLSSLELGDSALYFCASSVGGLASQGEQYFGPGTRLTVT.